This entry features one T cell receptor beta chain sequence. Its target is unknown. Libraries were prepared by immunoSEQ multiplex PCR; TCRdb keeps only in-frame clonotypes and omits some of them. The table includes about 120,000 clones, around 84% detected once. This entry comes from a study of T cell responses to AZD1222 COVID-19 vaccine. The CDR3 totals 13 residues. Deletions cut 1 base from V and 8 bases from J, with 12 bases between. Germline assignment: CDR1 SGHDT and CDR2 YYEEEE. Study observations and caveats: Vaccine-related CD4 TCRs covered spike, predominating at 160-218 and 743-854. Most donors were white British, females outnumbered males, and clonal diversity was possibly underestimated. Close to half of spike-specific TCRs reportedly recognize unmutated variant regions.

The chain recombines TRBV5-6 with TRBJ1-1; unclear D gene. Sequencing was performed on peripheral blood, taken 28 days after the second AZD1222 dose. This receptor was taken from an adult who received the AZD1222 COVID-19 vaccine. The CDR3 DNA sequence: TGTGCCAGCAGCTTGTGGCCGCCCTCGGAAGCTTTCTTT. Translation gives CASSLWPPSEAFF.